One TCR beta chain is described in this entry. Its antigen remains undetermined. No much larger clone exists at a distance of one base, and base qualities are not known. The intended sense of this specimen's time point label: progressive disease on ibrutinib. For TCR beta library preparation, 1.5 to 2 micrograms of genomic DNA was extracted from cryopreserved PBMCs. Longitudinal blood samples from CLL patients on ibrutinib monotherapy were analyzed using high-throughput TCR beta sequencing. The patients took part in an open-label, single-center phase 2 trial of ibrutinib monotherapy. V gives up 2 bases and J gives up 0 bases, and the segment between their germline ends measures 7 bases. The CDR3 goes from the cysteine to the phenylalanine over 14 residues. Kept here is only the CDR3 DNA, which spans 42 bases and is read in frame from base 1. CDR1 and CDR2, looked up from the germline V gene, are SQVTM and ANQGSEA.

These data come from a study of cytotoxic CD8 clonotypes in ibrutinib-treated CLL (dated by TCRdb to the early 2020s). For the study in its entirety: The cohort was composed of more than ten relapsed/refractory and about 15 treatment-naive patients; IGHV unmutated status was identified in some 17 patients. Longitudinal samples were obtainable from about 30% of the roughly 86 participants in the trial. Cryopreserved peripheral blood mononuclear cells were collected before treatment, at response, and at either disease progression or sustained remission. An average of about 260,000 productive templates and 94,082 productive rearrangements was obtained per sample. Every remission and progressive disease sample was obtained while ibrutinib was still being received by the patients. Response samples were obtained after a median of around 11 months of treatment, with a range of about 6 to 36 months. Partial responses were observed in roughly 24 patients and complete responses in 2; after a median follow-up of 68 months, remission was maintained in 15 or so patients and progression was observed in approximately twelve.

The goal of deep resolution MiSeq sequencing was a depth between 1 in 1 million and 1 in 200,000 T cells, and coverage averaged 10x per clonotype. The immunoSEQ hsTCRB Kit was used to generate TCR beta libraries. Processing in the source paper ran as follows. The data were analyzed with ImmunoSEQ Analyzer and ImmunoSEQ Data Assistant, and V, D and J gene assignments followed IMGT definitions. Clonality, which ranges from 0 to 1, was calculated by subtracting the normalized Shannon entropy of productive rearrangement frequencies from one. Public clonotype analysis was restricted to overrepresented clonotypes comprising at least 0.05% of each patient's repertoire. Repertoires from thirteen age-matched healthy donors in immuneACCESS were used as clonality controls. As stored in TCRdb, this immuneACCESS dataset retains in-frame rearrangements with V and J assigned. A fraction of the clones does not appear; measured against another copy, unresolved V genes explain less than half of the discrepancy, and the remainder lacks a known reason. The D gene and trimming were derived from the DNA, and the V and J assignments and clone size from that table. For this sample there are 250,000 to 350,000 clones; about 72% appear just once. 5.6% of the sample is taken by the ten largest.

Beyond this particular receptor, the publication reports: Public clonotypes were rare and either shrank or stayed stable during treatment, and the rise in clonality at ibrutinib response reflected expansion of private clonotypes. Baseline clonality exceeded that of age-matched healthy donors and correlated strongly with circulating CD8+ T-cell counts. An increase in clonality was observed at ibrutinib response, with clonality remaining stable during sustained remission and falling back toward baseline at progression. Sustained-remission and progressing patients did not have matched sampling times, and lymph node repertoires were not examined.

The sample was PBMCs, taken at disease progression, from a patient treated with ibrutinib. The TCR originated in a human donor with chronic lymphocytic leukemia. Recombination connected TRBV29-1 to TRBJ1-4; the D gene is unclear. The nucleotide sequence reads as follows: TGCAGCGTTGAATGGGCGGCAACTAATGAAAAACTGTTTTTT. It specifies CSVEWAATNEKLFF.